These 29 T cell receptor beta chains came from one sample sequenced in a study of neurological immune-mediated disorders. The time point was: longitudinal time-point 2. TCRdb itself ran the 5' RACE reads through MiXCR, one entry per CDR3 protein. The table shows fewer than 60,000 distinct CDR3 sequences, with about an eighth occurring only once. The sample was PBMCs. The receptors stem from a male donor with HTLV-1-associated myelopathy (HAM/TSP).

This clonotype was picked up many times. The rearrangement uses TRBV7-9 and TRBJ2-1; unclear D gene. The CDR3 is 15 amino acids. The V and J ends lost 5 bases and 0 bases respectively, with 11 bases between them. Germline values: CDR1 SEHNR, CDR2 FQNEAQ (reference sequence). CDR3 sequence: CASSHKASSYNEQFF. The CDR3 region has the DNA TGTGCCAGCAGCCACAAGGCTAGCTCCTACAATGAGCAGTTCTTC.

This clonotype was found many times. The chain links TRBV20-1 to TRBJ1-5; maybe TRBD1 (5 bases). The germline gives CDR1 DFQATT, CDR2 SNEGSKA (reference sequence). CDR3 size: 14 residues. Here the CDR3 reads CTAGGTHSNQPQHF. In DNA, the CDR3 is TGCACCGCCGGGGGTACCCATAGCAATCAGCCCCAGCATTTT.

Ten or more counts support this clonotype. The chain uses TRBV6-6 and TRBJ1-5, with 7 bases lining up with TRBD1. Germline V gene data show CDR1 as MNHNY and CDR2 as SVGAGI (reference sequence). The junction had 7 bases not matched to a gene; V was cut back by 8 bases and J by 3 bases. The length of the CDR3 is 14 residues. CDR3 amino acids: CASSRDSLNQPQHF. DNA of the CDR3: TGTGCCAGCTCCCGGGACAGCCTCAATCAGCCCCAGCATTTT.

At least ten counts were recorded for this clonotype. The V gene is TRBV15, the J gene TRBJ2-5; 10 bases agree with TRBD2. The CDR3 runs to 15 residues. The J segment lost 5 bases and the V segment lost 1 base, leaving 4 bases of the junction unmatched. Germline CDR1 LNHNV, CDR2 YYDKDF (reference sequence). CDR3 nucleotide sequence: TGTGCCACCAGCAGAGTTACTAGCGGGGACGAGACCCAGTACTTC. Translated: CATSRVTSGDETQYF.

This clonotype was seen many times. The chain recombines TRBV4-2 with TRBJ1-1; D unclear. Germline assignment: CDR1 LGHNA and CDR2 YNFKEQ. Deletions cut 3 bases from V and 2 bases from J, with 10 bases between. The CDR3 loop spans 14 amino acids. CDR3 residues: CASSHNTPNTEAFF. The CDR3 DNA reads TGTGCCAGCAGCCACAACACACCCAACACTGAAGCTTTCTTT.

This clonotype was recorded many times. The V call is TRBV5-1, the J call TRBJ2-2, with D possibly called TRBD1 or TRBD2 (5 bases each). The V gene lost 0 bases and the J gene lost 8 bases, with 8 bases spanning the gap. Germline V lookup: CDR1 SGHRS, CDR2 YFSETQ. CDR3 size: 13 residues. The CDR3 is CASSLEGPGELFF. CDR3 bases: TGCGCCAGCAGCTTGGAGGGACCTGGGGAGCTGTTTTTT.

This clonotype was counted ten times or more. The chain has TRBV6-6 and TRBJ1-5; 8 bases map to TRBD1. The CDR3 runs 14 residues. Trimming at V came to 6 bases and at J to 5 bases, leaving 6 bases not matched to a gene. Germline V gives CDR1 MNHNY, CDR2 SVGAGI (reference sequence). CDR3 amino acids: CASSYRGEYQPQHF. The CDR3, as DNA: TGTGCCAGCAGCTACAGGGGGGAGTATCAGCCCCAGCATTTT.

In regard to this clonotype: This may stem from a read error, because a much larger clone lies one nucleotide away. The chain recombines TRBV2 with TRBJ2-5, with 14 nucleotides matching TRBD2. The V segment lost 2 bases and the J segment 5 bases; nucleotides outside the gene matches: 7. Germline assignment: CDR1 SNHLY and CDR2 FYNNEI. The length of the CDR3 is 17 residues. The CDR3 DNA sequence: TGTGCCAGCAGTGAAACCGGACTAGCGGGGGGTCAGGAGACCCAGTACTTC. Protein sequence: CASSETGLAGGQETQYF.

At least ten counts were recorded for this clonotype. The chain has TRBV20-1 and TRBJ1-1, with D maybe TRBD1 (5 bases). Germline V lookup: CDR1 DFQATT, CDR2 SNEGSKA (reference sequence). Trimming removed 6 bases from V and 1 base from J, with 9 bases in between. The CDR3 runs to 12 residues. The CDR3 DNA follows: TGCAGTGCCAGGGAGGGGAACACTGAAGCTTTCTTT. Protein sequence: CSAREGNTEAFF.

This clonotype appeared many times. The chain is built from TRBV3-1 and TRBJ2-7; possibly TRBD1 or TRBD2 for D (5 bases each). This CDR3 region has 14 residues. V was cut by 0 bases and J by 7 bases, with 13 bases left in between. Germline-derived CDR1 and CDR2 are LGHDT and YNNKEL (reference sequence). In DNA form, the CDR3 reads TGTGCCAGCAGCCAAGACTCCGGGGCGGAAGAGCAGTACTTC. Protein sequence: CASSQDSGAEEQYF.

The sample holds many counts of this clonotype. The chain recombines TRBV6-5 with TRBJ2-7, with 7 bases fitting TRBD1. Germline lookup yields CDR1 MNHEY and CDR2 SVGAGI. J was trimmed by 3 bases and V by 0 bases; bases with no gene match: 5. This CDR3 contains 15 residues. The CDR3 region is CASSYSTGLLYEQYF. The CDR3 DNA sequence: TGTGCCAGCAGTTACTCGACAGGGCTTCTCTACGAGCAGTACTTC.

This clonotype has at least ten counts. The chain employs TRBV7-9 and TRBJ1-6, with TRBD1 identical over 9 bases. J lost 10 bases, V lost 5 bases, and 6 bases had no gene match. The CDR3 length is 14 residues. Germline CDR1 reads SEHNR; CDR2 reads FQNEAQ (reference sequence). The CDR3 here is CASSKQGALSPLHF. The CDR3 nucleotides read TGTGCCAGCAGCAAACAGGGGGCTTTATCACCCCTCCACTTT.

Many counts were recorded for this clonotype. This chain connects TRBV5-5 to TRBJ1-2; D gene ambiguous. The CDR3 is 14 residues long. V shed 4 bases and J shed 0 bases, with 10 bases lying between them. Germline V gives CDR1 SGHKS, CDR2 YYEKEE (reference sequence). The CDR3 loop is CASSPDTTNYGYTF. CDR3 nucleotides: TGTGCCAGCAGCCCCGACACAACTAACTATGGCTACACCTTC.

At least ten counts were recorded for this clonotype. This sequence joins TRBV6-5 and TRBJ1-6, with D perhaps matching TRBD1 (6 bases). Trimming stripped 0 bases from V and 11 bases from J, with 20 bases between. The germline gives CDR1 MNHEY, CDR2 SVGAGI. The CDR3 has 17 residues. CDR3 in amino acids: CASSYSKQGLLGAPLHF. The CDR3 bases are TGTGCCAGCAGTTACTCCAAACAGGGTCTTCTCGGGGCACCCCTCCACTTT.

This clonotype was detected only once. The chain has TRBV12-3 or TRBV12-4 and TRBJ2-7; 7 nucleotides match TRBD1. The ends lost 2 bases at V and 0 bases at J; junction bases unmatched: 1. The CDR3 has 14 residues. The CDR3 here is CASSLWDSSYEQYF. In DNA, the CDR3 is TGTGCCAGCAGTTTATGGGACAGCTCCTACGAGCAGTACTTC.

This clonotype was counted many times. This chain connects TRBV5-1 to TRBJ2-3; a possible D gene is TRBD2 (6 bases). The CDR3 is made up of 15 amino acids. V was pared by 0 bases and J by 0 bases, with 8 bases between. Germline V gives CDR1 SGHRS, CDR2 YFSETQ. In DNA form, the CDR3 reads TGCGCCAGCAGCTTGGGGCGGGGCAGCACAGATACGCAGTATTTT. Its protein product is CASSLGRGSTDTQYF.

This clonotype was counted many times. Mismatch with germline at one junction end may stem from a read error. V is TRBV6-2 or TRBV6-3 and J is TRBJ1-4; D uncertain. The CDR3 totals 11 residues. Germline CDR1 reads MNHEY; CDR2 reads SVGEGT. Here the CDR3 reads CASNNGEALVF. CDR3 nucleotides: TGTGCCAGCAACAACGGAGAGGCCCTGGTTTTT.

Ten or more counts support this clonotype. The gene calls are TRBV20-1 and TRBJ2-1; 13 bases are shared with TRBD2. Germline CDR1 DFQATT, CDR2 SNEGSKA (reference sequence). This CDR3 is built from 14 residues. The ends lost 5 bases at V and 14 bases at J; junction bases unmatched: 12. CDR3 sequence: CSAYLLAGGSREFF. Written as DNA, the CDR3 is TGCAGTGCTTACCTACTAGCGGGGGGGTCCCGTGAGTTCTTC.

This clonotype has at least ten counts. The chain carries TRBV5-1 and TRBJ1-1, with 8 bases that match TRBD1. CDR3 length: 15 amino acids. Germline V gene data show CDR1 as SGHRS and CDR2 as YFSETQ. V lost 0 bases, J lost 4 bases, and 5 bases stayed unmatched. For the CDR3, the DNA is TGCGCCAGCAGCTTGGTGGCAGGGGGCTTCACTGAAGCTTTCTTT. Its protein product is CASSLVAGGFTEAFF.

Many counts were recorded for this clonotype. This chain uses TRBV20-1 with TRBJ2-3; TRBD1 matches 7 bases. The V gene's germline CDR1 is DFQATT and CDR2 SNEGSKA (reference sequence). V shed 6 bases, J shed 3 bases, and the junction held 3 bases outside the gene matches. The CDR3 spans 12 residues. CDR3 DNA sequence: TGCAGTGCCCAACAGGGGACAGATACGCAGTATTTT. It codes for CSAQQGTDTQYF.

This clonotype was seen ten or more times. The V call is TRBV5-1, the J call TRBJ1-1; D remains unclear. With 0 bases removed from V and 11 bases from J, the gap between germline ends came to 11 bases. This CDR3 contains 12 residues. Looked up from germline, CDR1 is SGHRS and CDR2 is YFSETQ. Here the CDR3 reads CASSLDRHGAFF. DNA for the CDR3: TGCGCCAGCAGCTTGGATAGACATGGGGCTTTCTTT. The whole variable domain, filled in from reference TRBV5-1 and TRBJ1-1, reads KAGVTQTPRYLIKTRGQQVTLSCSPISGHRSVSWYQQTPGQGLQFLFEYFSETQRNKGNFPGRFSGRQFSNSRSEMNVSTLELGDSALYLCASSLDRHGAFFGQGTRLTVV.

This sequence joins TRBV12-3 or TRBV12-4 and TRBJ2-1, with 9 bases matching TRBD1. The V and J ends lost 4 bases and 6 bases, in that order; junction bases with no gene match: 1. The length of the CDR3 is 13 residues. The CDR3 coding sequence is TGTGCCAGCAGTTCGGGACAGGGCAATGAGCAGTTCTTC. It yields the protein CASSSGQGNEQFF.

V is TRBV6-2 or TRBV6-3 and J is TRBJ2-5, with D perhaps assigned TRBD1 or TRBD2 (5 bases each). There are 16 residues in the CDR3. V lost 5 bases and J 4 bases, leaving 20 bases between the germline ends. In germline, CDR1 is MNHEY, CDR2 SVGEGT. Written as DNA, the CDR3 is TGTGCCAGCAGTACCAAGACGGGGCCGATGTTAGAGACCCAGTACTTC. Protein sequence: CASSTKTGPMLETQYF.

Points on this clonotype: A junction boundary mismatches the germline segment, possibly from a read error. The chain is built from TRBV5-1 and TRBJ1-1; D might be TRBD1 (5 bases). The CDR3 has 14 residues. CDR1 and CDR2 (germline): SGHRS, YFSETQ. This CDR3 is CASSRGSGLAEASF. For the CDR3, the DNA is TGCGCCAGCAGCCGGGGGTCGGGACTCGCTGAAGCTTCCTTT.

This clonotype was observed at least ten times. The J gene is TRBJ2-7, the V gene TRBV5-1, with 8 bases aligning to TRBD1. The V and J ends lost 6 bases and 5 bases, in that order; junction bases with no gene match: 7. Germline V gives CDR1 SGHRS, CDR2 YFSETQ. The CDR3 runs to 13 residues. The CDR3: CASTPGQGDEQYF. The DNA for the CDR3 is TGCGCCAGCACCCCTGGACAGGGCGACGAGCAGTACTTC.

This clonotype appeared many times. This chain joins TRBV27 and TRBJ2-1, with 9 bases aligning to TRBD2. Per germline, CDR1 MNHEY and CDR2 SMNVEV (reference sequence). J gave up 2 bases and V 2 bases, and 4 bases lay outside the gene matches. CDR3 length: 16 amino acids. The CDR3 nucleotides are TGTGCCAGCAGTTTAGCGGGGGGGGCAACCTACAATGAGCAGTTCTTC. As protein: CASSLAGGATYNEQFF.

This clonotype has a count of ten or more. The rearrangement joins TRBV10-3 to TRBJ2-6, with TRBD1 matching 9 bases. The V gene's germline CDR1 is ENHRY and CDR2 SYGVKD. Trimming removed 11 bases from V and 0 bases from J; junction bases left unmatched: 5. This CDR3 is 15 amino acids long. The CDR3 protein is CASGQGGSGANVLTF. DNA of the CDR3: TGTGCCTCGGGACAGGGAGGCTCTGGGGCCAACGTCCTGACTTTC.

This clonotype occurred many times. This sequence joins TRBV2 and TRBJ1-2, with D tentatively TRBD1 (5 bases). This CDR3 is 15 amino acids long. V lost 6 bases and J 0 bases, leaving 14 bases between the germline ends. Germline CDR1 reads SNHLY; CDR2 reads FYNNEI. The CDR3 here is CASRGGTQANYGYTF. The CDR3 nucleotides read TGTGCCAGCAGGGGGGGGACTCAAGCTAACTATGGCTACACCTTC.

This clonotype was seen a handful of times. The DNA for the CDR3 is TGCAGTGCTCCACAGGGGCCTAACTATGGCTACACCTTC. Translating it yields CSAPQGPNYGYTF. The chain uses TRBV20-1 and TRBJ1-2, with 7 bases identical to TRBD1. The CDR3 extends over 13 amino acids. The V gene end was trimmed by 5 bases and the J gene end by 0 bases; junction bases not matched to a gene: 3. Germline assignment: CDR1 DFQATT and CDR2 SNEGSKA (reference sequence).